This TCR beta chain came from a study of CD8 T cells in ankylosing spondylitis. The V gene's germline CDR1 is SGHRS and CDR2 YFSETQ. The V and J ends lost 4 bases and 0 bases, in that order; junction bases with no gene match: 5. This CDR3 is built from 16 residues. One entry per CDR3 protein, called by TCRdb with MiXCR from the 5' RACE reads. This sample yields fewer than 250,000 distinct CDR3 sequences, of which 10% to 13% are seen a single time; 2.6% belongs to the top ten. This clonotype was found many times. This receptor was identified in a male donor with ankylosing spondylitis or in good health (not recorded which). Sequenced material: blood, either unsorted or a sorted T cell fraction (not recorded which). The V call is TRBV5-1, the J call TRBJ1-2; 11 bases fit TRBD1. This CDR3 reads CASSAPGQGANYGYTF. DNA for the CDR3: TGCGCCAGCAGCGCACCGGGACAGGGGGCTAACTATGGCTACACCTTC.